This T cell receptor (beta chain) was documented in a study of blood T cell repertoires in COVID-19. Study-level background: Sites across the United States, Italy and Spain contributed samples from acute and convalescent COVID-19. Sample material is recorded as cDNA or gDNA derived from T cells, B-cell-depleted T cells, or PBMCs.

In this sample, this clone turned up a few times. In the authors' workflow: Estimation of nucleated cell counts was performed using reference gene primer amplification. Measured with immunoSEQ multiplex PCR; TCRdb has only the in-frame clones, and not every one. The DNA was the basis for D and trimming; V, J and clone size are from that table. The sample contains 100,000 to 150,000 clones, approximately 74% of which appear only once. V trimming: 4 bases; J trimming: 8 bases; junction bases outside the gene matches: 14. CDR1 is SGHRS and CDR2 is YFSETQ in the germline V gene. The CDR3 totals 15 residues.

Material: peripheral blood. The TCR sequence derives from a man between 60 and 70 years old with acute or convalescent COVID-19. The chain carries TRBV5-1 and TRBJ1-2; 7 nucleotides align to TRBD1. CDR3 nucleotides: TGCGCCAGCAGCCAGACAGGGAATGGGCCTAAGGGCTACACCTTC. It encodes CASSQTGNGPKGYTF.